This T cell receptor beta chain is from a study of beta chain features in type 1 diabetes. On the study more broadly: Cell yields, age and gender were similar between patients and healthy donors. The samples had approximately 110 million sorted cells examined in all.

This clone has only a few counts. What it binds is unknown. The CDR3 length is 15 residues. V lost 5 bases and J lost 4; bases outside the gene matches: 4. The V gene's germline CDR1 is SGHAT and CDR2 FQNNGV. Of the isolated RNA, all was reverse transcribed, and so the sequenced material was expressed TCRB transcripts. An average around 3.3 million reads came from naive, central memory and regulatory T cell samples. Using immunoSEQ multiplex PCR, the repertoire was profiled, and TCRdb retains in-frame clones only, with some absent. The table has about 340,000 clones, roughly 8% seen once. Whole-study results and caveats: Moderately but significantly shorter TCRB CDR3s were found in Type 1 diabetes patients in all four CD4+ subsets.

This clonotype was sampled from a woman younger than 35 in good health. The source material was central memory CD4+ T cells from blood. The V gene is TRBV11-2, the J gene TRBJ2-2, with 10 bases that match TRBD1. CDR3 sequence (DNA): TGTGCCAGCAGCCCGACAGGGGGCTTCACCGGGGAGCTGTTTTTT. Translating gives CASSPTGGFTGELFF.